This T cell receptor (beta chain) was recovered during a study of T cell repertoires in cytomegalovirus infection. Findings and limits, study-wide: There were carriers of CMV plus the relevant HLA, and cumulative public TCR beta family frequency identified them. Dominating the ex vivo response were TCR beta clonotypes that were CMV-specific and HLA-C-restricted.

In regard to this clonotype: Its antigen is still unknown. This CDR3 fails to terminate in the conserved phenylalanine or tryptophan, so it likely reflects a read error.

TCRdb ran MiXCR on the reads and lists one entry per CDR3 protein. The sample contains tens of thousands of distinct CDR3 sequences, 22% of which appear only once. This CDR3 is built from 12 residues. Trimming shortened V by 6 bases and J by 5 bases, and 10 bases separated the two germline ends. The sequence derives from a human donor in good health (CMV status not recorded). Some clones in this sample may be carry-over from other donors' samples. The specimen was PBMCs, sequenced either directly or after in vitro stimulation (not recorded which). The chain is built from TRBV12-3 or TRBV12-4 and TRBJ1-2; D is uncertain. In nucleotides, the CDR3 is TGTGCCAGCAGGGTCGGGTTGTATGGCTACACCTCC. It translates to CASRVGLYGYTS.